This T cell receptor (beta chain) was recovered during a study of Ad26.COV2.S vaccination and SARS-CoV-2 variants. Findings and limits, study-wide: People who got the vaccine or the placebo had similar non-spike TCR breadth. Spike-specific TCR breadth was greater after Ad26.COV2.S than placebo.

Data came from immunoSEQ multiplex PCR; TCRdb stores just in-frame clones and leaves some out. The table lists some 270,000 clones, roughly 89% of them singletons. On this clone itself: Its antigen remains unknown.

Noted treatment: roughly 19 received Ad26.COV2.S at low or high dose, single or two shots; 5 received placebo; per-sample allocation not given. Each sample was drawn 63 days after the first injection (of vaccine or placebo). The specimen was peripheral blood, collected in a trial of Ad26.COV2.S vaccine versus placebo. The TCR was taken from a person aged 18-60 years who received the Ad26.COV2.S COVID-19 vaccine or a placebo.

The CDR3 protein is CASSPGQGEYTIYF. CDR3 DNA sequence: TGTGCCAGCTCACCCGGACAGGGGGAATACACCATATATTTT. This sequence joins TRBV18 and TRBJ1-3, with 10 bases identical to TRBD1. With V trimmed by 3 bases and J by 8 bases, 4 bases remained unmatched. The V gene's germline CDR1 is KGHSH and CDR2 LQKENI. The CDR3 is made up of 14 amino acids. The full variable domain, its missing parts supplied by reference TRBV18 and TRBJ1-3, is NAGVMQNPRHLVRRRGQEARLRCSPMKGHSHVYWYRQLPEEGLKFMVYLQKENIIDESGMPKERFSAEFPKEGPSILRIQQVVRGDSAAYFCASSPGQGEYTIYFGEGSWLTVV.